This entry lists 28 T cell receptor beta chains sequenced from one sample in a study of cytomegalovirus exposure and HLA in healthy donors. Sequencing was performed with immunoSEQ multiplex PCR; in TCRdb, only in-frame clones are kept and a portion is missing. The sample yields 100,000 to 150,000 clones, roughly 89% seen once. Specimen: PBMCs. The receptors were gathered from a woman younger than 35 in good health and CMV-seronegative.

The J gene is TRBJ1-2, the V gene TRBV18, with 8 bases aligning to TRBD1. The CDR3 has 16 amino acids. Trimming cost V 2 bases and J 6 bases; bases outside gene matches: 11. Germline V gives CDR1 KGHSH, CDR2 LQKENI. The CDR3 DNA follows: TGTGCCAGCTCACCATCGTCAGGACAGGGACTCGATGGCTACACCTTC. It is translated as CASSPSSGQGLDGYTF.

This chain connects TRBV5-1 to TRBJ2-5, with D tentatively TRBD2 (6 bases). CDR3 length: 15 residues. Germline lookup yields CDR1 SGHRS and CDR2 YFSETQ. V was clipped by 1 base and J by 2 bases, with 12 bases between them. CDR3 sequence reads: CASSLTSTSQETQYF. DNA for the CDR3: TGCGCCAGCAGCTTGACTAGCACCAGTCAAGAGACCCAGTACTTC.

The V and J genes are TRBV19 and TRBJ1-2; 7 positions agree with TRBD1. The CDR3 spans 15 residues. After removal of 5 bases from V and 6 bases from J, the junction contained 12 bases not matched to a gene. Germline V gives CDR1 LNHDA, CDR2 SQIVND (reference sequence). CDR3 residues: CASSPRDRQNHGYTF. The CDR3, as DNA: TGTGCCAGTAGTCCCCGGGACAGACAGAATCATGGCTACACCTTC.

The chain uses TRBV7-9 and TRBJ1-2, with D maybe TRBD1 (5 bases). The germline V gene has CDR1 SEHNR and CDR2 FQNEAQ (reference sequence). Trimming left V 1 base short and J 8 bases short, with 17 bases between. The CDR3 consists of 15 residues. For the CDR3, the DNA is TGTGCCAGCAGCTTAGGTTCAGGCGGGACGGAGGGCTACACCTTC. Amino acid sequence: CASSLGSGGTEGYTF.

J is TRBJ1-1 and V is TRBV9; D is undetermined. CDR3 length: 13 amino acids. Germline lookup yields CDR1 SGDLS and CDR2 YYNGEE. The V end lost 4 bases, the J end lost 0 bases, and 7 bases lay between the germline ends. CDR3 in amino acids: CASSQILNTEAFF. CDR3 bases: TGTGCCAGCAGCCAGATACTGAACACTGAAGCTTTCTTT.

This clone was observed a handful of times. The genes are TRBV12-5 and TRBJ1-2, with D hard to call. Looked up from germline, CDR1 is LGHNT and CDR2 is FRNRAP. CDR3 length: 13 amino acids. V lost 7 bases and J 8 bases, leaving 17 bases between the germline ends. DNA of the CDR3: TGTGCTAGTGCCGTCGGGTTGATGCGGGGCTACACCTTC. It codes for CASAVGLMRGYTF. The entire variable domain, with the rest obtained from reference TRBV12-5 and TRBJ1-2, is as follows: DARVTQTPRHKVTEMGQEVTMRCQPILGHNTVFWYRQTMMQGLELLAYFRNRAPLDDSGMPKDRFSAEMPDATLATLKIQPSEPRDSAVYFCASAVGLMRGYTFGSGTRLTVV.

The chain links TRBV2 to TRBJ2-3, with 7 bases identical to TRBD2. The J segment lost 4 bases and the V segment lost 4 bases, leaving 8 bases of the junction unmatched. The CDR3 is made up of 15 amino acids. The V gene's germline CDR1 is SNHLY and CDR2 FYNNEI. In DNA, the CDR3 is TGTGCCAGCAGTGCTAGCCGGGGGGATCCAGATACGCAGTATTTT. Translating gives CASSASRGDPDTQYF.

V gene TRBV7-9 combines with J gene TRBJ2-7; D is ambiguous. The CDR3 contains 13 residues. V was shortened by 4 bases and J by 3 bases, with 10 bases between the two germline ends. The V gene's germline CDR1 is SEHNR and CDR2 FQNEAQ (reference sequence). The CDR3 nucleotides read TGTGCCAGCAGCTCCCCTTGGAGCTACGAGCAGTACTTC. Amino acids: CASSSPWSYEQYF.

The chain employs TRBV5-1 and TRBJ2-1; 10 positions agree with TRBD1. J lost 7 bases, V lost 4 bases, and 8 bases had no gene match. The CDR3 is 15 residues long. Germline CDR1 is SGHRS and CDR2 is YFSETQ. CDR3 in DNA: TGCGCCAGCAGCACCGGGACAGGGGCTTTGAATGAGCAGTTCTTC. It specifies CASSTGTGALNEQFF.

The table lists this clone with a few counts. In nucleotides, the CDR3 is TGTGCCAGCAAAAGGGGCGCAAGAAACACTGAAGCTTTCTTT. It specifies CASKRGARNTEAFF. The chain recombines TRBV6-5 with TRBJ1-1; D is perhaps TRBD1 (5 bases). The CDR3 has 14 amino acids. Germline V lookup: CDR1 MNHEY, CDR2 SVGAGI. V gave up 7 bases and J gave up 2 bases, with 14 bases separating them.

The chain employs TRBV4-1 and TRBJ1-2; D is ambiguous. The V and J ends lost 7 bases and 4 bases respectively, with 16 bases between them. The CDR3 extends over 14 amino acids. Germline CDR1 is MGHRA and CDR2 is YSYEKL. The CDR3 DNA sequence: TGCGCCAGCAACACAAAAGCGGGCGGCTATGGCTACACCTTC. Its protein product is CASNTKAGGYGYTF.

CDR3 DNA sequence: TGTGCCAGCAGCAGGACAGGGGGCAGAGATACGCAGTATTTT. It encodes CASSRTGGRDTQYF. The chain has TRBV7-2 and TRBJ2-3, with 11 bases aligning to TRBD1. CDR1 and CDR2 (germline): SGHTA, FQGNSA. This CDR3 comprises 14 residues. V dropped 5 bases and J dropped 5; count of bases not matched to a gene: 3.

The chain has TRBV11-1 and TRBJ2-5, with 9 bases lining up with TRBD1. V lost 2 bases, J lost 5 bases, and 15 bases stayed unmatched. This CDR3 has 18 residues. Germline V CDR1 and CDR2: SGHAT, FQDESV (reference sequence). CDR3: CASSLSPHETGGWETQYF. CDR3 in DNA: TGTGCCAGCAGCTTATCCCCTCACGAGACAGGGGGTTGGGAGACCCAGTACTTC.

This clone turned up a few times. The J gene is TRBJ2-7, the V gene TRBV15; TRBD2 might be the D (6 bases). Germline values: CDR1 LNHNV, CDR2 YYDKDF (reference sequence). The germline V and J ends were trimmed by 5 bases and 7 bases, with 9 bases remaining between them. CDR3 size: 11 residues. The CDR3 reads CATSPGGEQYF. The CDR3 bases are TGTGCCACCAGCCCTGGGGGGGAGCAGTACTTC.

CDR3 loop: CASSSYASGGPTDTQYF. The CDR3 coding sequence is TGTGCCAGCAGCTCCTATGCTAGCGGGGGACCAACAGATACGCAGTATTTT. V is TRBV7-3 and J is TRBJ2-3; 10 positions match TRBD2. Germline assignment: CDR1 SGHTA and CDR2 FQGTGA. Unmatched junction bases numbered 10, after V lost 4 bases and J lost 3 bases. This CDR3 contains 17 residues.

The chain uses TRBV13 and TRBJ2-2; 9 bases agree with TRBD2. Germline CDR1 reads PRHDT; CDR2 reads FYEKMQ (reference sequence). J gave up 7 bases and V 4 bases, and 10 bases lay outside the gene matches. This CDR3 spans 16 amino acids. The CDR3 spells CASSSRPAGGVGELFF. In DNA form, the CDR3 reads TGTGCCAGCAGCTCCCGACCGGCGGGGGGGGTCGGGGAGCTGTTTTTT.

Only one count was recorded for this clone. The chain recombines TRBV6-1 with TRBJ2-1, with 14 positions matching TRBD2. There are 16 residues in the CDR3. Germline V lookup: CDR1 MNHNS, CDR2 SASEGT. Trimming removed 3 bases from V and 10 bases from J; junction bases left unmatched: 8. CDR3 in DNA: TGTGCCAGCAGTGACCGACTAGCGGGGGGGCAGAGGGAGCAGTTCTTC. Encoded protein: CASSDRLAGGQREQFF.

The V and J genes are TRBV5-6 and TRBJ1-4; D gene uncertain. This CDR3 comprises 13 residues. Trimming stripped 4 bases from V and 8 bases from J, with 12 bases between. Germline assignment: CDR1 SGHDT and CDR2 YYEEEE. The CDR3 coding sequence is TGTGCCAGCAGCCAACAGAACGTAGAAAAACTGTTTTTT. It yields the protein CASSQQNVEKLFF.

The V and J genes are TRBV5-1 and TRBJ2-7; 9 positions agree with TRBD1. The junction had 7 bases not matched to a gene; V was cut back by 5 bases and J by 1 base. CDR1 is SGHRS, CDR2 YFSETQ, per germline. The CDR3 length is 15 residues. CDR3 nucleotide sequence: TGCGCCAGCAGGCCCGACAGGGGGAGTTCCTACGAGCAGTACTTC. Amino acid sequence: CASRPDRGSSYEQYF.

The chain has TRBV19 and TRBJ1-5; 8 bases line up with TRBD1. Trimming removed 5 bases from V and 6 bases from J; junction bases left unmatched: 6. CDR1 is LNHDA, CDR2 SQIVND, per germline (reference sequence). The CDR3 loop spans 14 amino acids. The CDR3: CASSAQGVVQPQHF. In DNA, the CDR3 is TGTGCCAGTAGTGCACAGGGGGTGGTTCAGCCCCAGCATTTT. The complete variable domain, with remaining parts taken from reference TRBV19 and TRBJ1-5, reads DGGITQSPKYLFRKEGQNVTLSCEQNLNHDAMYWYRQDPGQGLRLIYYSQIVNDFQKGDIAEGYSVSREKKESFPLTVTSAQKNPTAFYLCASSAQGVVQPQHFGDGTRLSIL.

The V call is TRBV5-8, the J call TRBJ1-1; the match to TRBD1 covers 10 bases. The CDR3 length is 14 residues. V gave up 4 bases and J gave up 4 bases; unmatched junction bases: 4. CDR1 SGHTS and CDR2 YDEGEE come from the germline V gene. DNA for the CDR3: TGTGCCAGCAGCAGGGACAGGGGCTTCACTGAAGCTTTCTTT. It is translated as CASSRDRGFTEAFF.

V usage is TRBV27 and J usage is TRBJ1-6, with TRBD1 matching over 7 bases. J lost 7 bases, V lost 5 bases, and 11 bases had no gene match. The CDR3 has 16 amino acids. Germline-derived CDR1 and CDR2 are MNHEY and SMNVEV (reference sequence). CDR3 DNA sequence: TGTGCCAGCAGTCTACTTACAGGGGTGGAGAATTCACCCCTCCACTTT. Translating it yields CASSLLTGVENSPLHF.

J is TRBJ1-1 and V is TRBV7-9, with unresolved D. Germline V gives CDR1 SEHNR, CDR2 FQNEAQ (reference sequence). The CDR3 runs to 11 residues. V lost 3 bases to trimming and J lost 5 bases, with 4 bases between them. The CDR3 loop is CASSFMTEAFF. The CDR3 DNA reads TGTGCCAGCAGCTTCATGACTGAAGCTTTCTTT.

The rearrangement uses TRBV7-8 and TRBJ2-7; tentative D call: TRBD1 (6 bases). The V end lost 0 bases, the J end lost 5 bases, and 8 bases lay between the germline ends. This CDR3 is built from 13 residues. The V gene's germline CDR1 is SGHVS and CDR2 FQNEAQ. In nucleotides, the CDR3 is TGTGCCAGCAGCTTAGCGGGGGCCAACGAGCAGTACTTC. Translation gives CASSLAGANEQYF.

The chain has TRBV6-1 and TRBJ1-2; D gene uncertain. Trimming stripped 5 bases from V and 10 bases from J, with 2 bases between. Germline CDR1 is MNHNS and CDR2 is SASEGT. The CDR3 length is 8 residues. CDR3 loop: CASSLYTF. The DNA for the CDR3 is TGTGCCAGCAGTCTCTACACCTTC.

This clone occurred once. One end of the junction fails to match germline, which may point to a read error. This chain connects TRBV2 to TRBJ1-1; TRBD1 might be the D (6 bases). The CDR3 loop spans 13 amino acids. Per the germline V gene, CDR1 is SNHLY and CDR2 is FYNNEI. The CDR3 coding sequence is TGTGCCAGCAGTGCCGACAGGAACGCTGAAGCTTTCTTT. Its translation: CASSADRNAEAFF.

This chain uses TRBV9 with TRBJ2-3; tentatively, D is TRBD1 (6 bases). The ends were cut back, 3 bases at V and 6 bases at J, with 17 bases in the middle. From germline, CDR1 is SGDLS and CDR2 YYNGEE. This CDR3 is built from 15 residues. In nucleotides, the CDR3 is TGTGCCAGCAGCGAGGGGTTTCAGGGGCGCGATACGCAGTATTTT. Its protein product is CASSEGFQGRDTQYF.

This chain connects TRBV2 to TRBJ2-7; 10 bases map to TRBD1. The CDR3 is made up of 13 amino acids. The germline V gene has CDR1 SNHLY and CDR2 FYNNEI. CDR3 in DNA: TGTGCTAACCGGGACAGGGGATCGGACGAGCAGTACTTC. Protein: CANRDRGSDEQYF.